This TCR beta chain was sequenced in a study of T cells in Graves' hyperthyroidism and ophthalmopathy. Study results and limitations: Most thyroid clonotypes that were expanded above 0.001 also turned up in blood. A 13 V-J model separated ophthalmopathy from stable hyperthyroidism.

The CDR3 runs 15 residues. Germline V gene sequence: CDR1 SGHRS, CDR2 YFSETQ. Between the trimmed V and J ends, which lost 2 bases and 8 bases, there was a span of 17 bases. This clonotype was counted between two and nine times. What it binds is unknown. Diagnosing involved the use of clinical symptoms, serum thyroxine and TRAb, thyroid ultrasound and orbital computed tomography. PBMCs stemmed from less than 13 ml fresh peripheral blood. The TCR beta CDR3 regions underwent amplification using RNA transcripts as the source. First-round RT-PCR with HTBI primers amplified the TCR CDR3 region. TCRdb re-derived calls from the multiplex PCR reads in MiXCR, one entry per CDR3 protein. Of about 600,000 distinct CDR3 sequences listed, roughly 16% were seen once; the top ten hold 2.5% to 4%.

The source material was blood. This rearrangement joins TRBV5-1 to TRBJ1-3, with D unclear. This TCR was sampled from a woman aged 40 to 50 with Graves' ophthalmopathy. The CDR3 is CASSLIGRLLDTIYF. CDR3 bases: TGCGCCAGCAGCTTAATCGGGCGGCTCTTGGACACCATATATTTT.